This TCR beta chain comes out of a study of OX40 agonist ivuxolimab in advanced cancers. Across the study: Under the entry rules, prior anti-PD-1, anti-PD-L1 or anti-CTLA-4 therapy was allowed, and around 36% had some.

The germline gives CDR1 SNHLY, CDR2 FYNNEI. V dropped 2 bases and J dropped 2; count of bases not matched to a gene: 3. The CDR3 consists of 14 residues. This clone was seen only a few times. Antigen specificity is unknown. The repertoire was sequenced with immunoSEQ multiplex PCR; TCRdb's copy has only in-frame clones and lacks some. Of about 16,000 clones listed, 80% to 95% were seen once; the top ten hold roughly 30%. Study findings and constraints: Clonal expansion was seen in CD4+ and CD8+ blood T cells by week 6 at 0.1 to 3.0 mg/kg.

The TCR comes from an adult with an advanced solid tumor such as melanoma, head and neck, liver or kidney cancer. The sequences come from CD4+ or CD8+ T cells sorted from blood, collected in a trial of the OX40 agonist ivuxolimab. V usage is TRBV2 and J usage is TRBJ2-7, with TRBD2 matching over 7 bases. The DNA for the CDR3 is TGTGCCAGCAGTGAATCAGGACTAGCCTACGAGCAGTACTTC. Its translation is CASSESGLAYEQYF. The full variable domain, its missing parts supplied by reference TRBV2 and TRBJ2-7, is EPEVTQTPSHQVTQMGQEVILRCVPISNHLYFYWYRQILGQKVEFLVSFYNNEISEKSEIFDDQFSVERPDGSNFTLKIRSTKLEDSAMYFCASSESGLAYEQYFGPGTRLTVT.